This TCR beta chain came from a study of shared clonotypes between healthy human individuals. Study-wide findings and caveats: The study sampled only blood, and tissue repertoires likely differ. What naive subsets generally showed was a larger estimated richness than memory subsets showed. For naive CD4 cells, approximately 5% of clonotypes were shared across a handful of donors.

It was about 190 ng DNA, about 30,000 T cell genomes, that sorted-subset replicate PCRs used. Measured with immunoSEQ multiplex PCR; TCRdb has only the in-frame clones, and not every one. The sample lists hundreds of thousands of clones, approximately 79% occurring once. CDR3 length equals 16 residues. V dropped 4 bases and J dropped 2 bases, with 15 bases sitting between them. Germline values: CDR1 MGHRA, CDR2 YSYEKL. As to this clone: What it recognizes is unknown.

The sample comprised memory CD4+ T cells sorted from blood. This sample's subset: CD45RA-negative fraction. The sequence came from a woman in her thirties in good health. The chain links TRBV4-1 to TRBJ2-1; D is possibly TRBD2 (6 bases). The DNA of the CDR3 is TGCGCCAGCAGCCGAAATACCGGGAGACCCTACAATGAGCAGTTCTTC. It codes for CASSRNTGRPYNEQFF.